This passage covers 4 T cell receptor beta chains from one sample sequenced in a study of neurological immune-mediated disorders. TCRdb fed the 5' RACE reads into MiXCR, producing one record per CDR3 protein. Of under 35,000 distinct CDR3 sequences listed, about 1.6% are singletons. Sequenced sample: PBMCs. These receptors all stem from a young woman with multiple sclerosis.

The sample holds many counts of this clonotype. The rearrangement uses TRBV20-1 and TRBJ2-2, with 7 positions matching TRBD1. Germline CDR1 is DFQATT and CDR2 is SNEGSKA (reference sequence). The CDR3 spans 13 residues. V lost 4 bases to trimming and J lost 4 bases; unmatched junction nucleotides: 3. The CDR3 bases are TGCAGTGCTACCTGGACAGGCACCGGGGAGCTGTTTTTT. Residues: CSATWTGTGELFF.

The table lists this clonotype with many counts. CDR3 region: CASSYETGAYNEQFF. The CDR3 nucleotides read TGTGCCAGCAGTTACGAGACAGGGGCTTACAATGAGCAGTTCTTC. The V gene is TRBV6-2 or TRBV6-3, the J gene TRBJ2-1; 8 bases are shared with TRBD1. J lost 4 bases, V lost 2 bases, and 4 bases had no gene match. Germline CDR1 is MNHEY and CDR2 is SVGEGT. The CDR3 sequence is 15 residues long.

This clonotype has at least ten counts. The rearrangement links TRBV20-1 to TRBJ1-6; TRBD1 matches at 9 bases. V trimming: 6 bases; J trimming: 8 bases; junction bases outside the gene matches: 5. In germline, CDR1 is DFQATT, CDR2 SNEGSKA (reference sequence). The CDR3 is made up of 13 amino acids. The DNA for the CDR3 is TGCAGTGCGTCGGACAGGGGCGATTCACCCCTCCACTTT. Translated: CSASDRGDSPLHF.

Ten or more counts support this clonotype. The chain employs TRBV12-3 or TRBV12-4 and TRBJ1-1; 8 bases fit TRBD1. V was pared by 5 bases and J by 8 bases, with 10 bases of the junction left unmatched. This CDR3 region has 14 residues. In DNA form, the CDR3 reads TGTGCCAGCAGTCTCGGACAGGGTGCAGTGGAAGCTTTCTTT. Translation: CASSLGQGAVEAFF.